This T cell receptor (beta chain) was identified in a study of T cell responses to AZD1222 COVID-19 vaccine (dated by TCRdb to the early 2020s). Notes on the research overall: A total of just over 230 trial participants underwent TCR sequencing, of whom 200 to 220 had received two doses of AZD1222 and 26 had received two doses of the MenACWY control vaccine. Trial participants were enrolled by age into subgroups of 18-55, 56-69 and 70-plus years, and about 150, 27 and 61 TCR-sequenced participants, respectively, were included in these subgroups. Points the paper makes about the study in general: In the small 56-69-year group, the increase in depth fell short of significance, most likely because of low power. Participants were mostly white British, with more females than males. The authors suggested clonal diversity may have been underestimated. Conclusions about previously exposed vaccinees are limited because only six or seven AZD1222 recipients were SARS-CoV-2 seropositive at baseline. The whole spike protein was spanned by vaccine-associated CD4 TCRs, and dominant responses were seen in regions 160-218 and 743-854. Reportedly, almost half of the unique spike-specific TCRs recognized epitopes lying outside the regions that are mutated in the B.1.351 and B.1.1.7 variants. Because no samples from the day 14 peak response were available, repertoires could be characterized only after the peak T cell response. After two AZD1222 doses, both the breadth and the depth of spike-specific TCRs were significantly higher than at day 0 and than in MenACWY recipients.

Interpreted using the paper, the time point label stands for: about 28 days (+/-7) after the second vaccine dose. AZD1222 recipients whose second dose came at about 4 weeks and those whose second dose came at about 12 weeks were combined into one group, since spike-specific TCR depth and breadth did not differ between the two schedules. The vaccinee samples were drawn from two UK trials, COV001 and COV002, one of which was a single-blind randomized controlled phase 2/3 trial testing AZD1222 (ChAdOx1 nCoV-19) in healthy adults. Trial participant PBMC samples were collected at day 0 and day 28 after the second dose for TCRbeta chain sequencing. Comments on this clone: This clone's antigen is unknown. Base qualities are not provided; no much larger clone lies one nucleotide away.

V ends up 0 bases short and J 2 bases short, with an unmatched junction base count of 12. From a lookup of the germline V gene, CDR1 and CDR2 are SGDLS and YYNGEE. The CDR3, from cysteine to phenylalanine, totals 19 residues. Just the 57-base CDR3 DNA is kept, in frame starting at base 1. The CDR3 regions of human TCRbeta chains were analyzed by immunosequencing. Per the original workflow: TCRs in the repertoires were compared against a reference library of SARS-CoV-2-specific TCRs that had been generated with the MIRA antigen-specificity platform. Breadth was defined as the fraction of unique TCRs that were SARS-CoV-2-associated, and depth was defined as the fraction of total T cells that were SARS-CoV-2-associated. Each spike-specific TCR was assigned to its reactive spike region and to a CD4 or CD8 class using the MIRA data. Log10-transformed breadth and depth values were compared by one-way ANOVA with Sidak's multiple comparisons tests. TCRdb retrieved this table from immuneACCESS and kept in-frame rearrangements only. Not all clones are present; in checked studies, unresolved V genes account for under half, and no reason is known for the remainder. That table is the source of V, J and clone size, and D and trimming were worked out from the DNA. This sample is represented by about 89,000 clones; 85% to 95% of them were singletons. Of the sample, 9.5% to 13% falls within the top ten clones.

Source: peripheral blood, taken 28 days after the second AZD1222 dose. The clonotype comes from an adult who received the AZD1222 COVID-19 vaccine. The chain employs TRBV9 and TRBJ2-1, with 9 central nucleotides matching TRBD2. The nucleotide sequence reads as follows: TGTGCCAGCAGCGTAGCTATTCCCTCTAGCGGGGCCGCCTACAATGAGCAGTTCTTC. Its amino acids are CASSVAIPSSGAAYNEQFF. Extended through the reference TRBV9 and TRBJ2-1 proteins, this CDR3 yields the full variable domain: DSGVTQTPKHLITATGQRVTLRCSPRSGDLSVYWYQQSLDQGLQFLIQYYNGEERAKGNILERFSAQQFPDLHSELNLSSLELGDSALYFCASSVAIPSSGAAYNEQFFGPGTRLTVL.